Described below is a single TCR beta chain sequence and its context. Its antigen is unidentified. The sample belongs to a study of beta chain features in type 1 diabetes. Findings of the study overall: Researchers could not determine here whether HLA type influences TCRB rearrangement. Type 1 diabetes patients had TCRB CDR3s that were shorter (moderately but significantly so) in all four CD4+ subsets.

Sequencing targeted expressed TCRB transcripts, as all isolated RNA had been reverse transcribed. Sequencing was performed with immunoSEQ multiplex PCR; in TCRdb, only in-frame clones are kept and a portion is missing. The sample carries 400,000 or so clones, around 10% recorded once. CD45RO/CCR7/CD25/CD127/CD95/CD27 staining was used to isolate CD4+ naive, central memory, regulatory and stem cell-like memory cells by sorting. The V gene's germline CDR1 is MNHEY and CDR2 SMNVEV (reference sequence). This CDR3 has 17 amino acids. The V segment lost 0 bases and the J segment 3 bases; nucleotides outside the gene matches: 8.

The chain joins TRBV27 to TRBJ2-1; 7 bases fit TRBD1. The sequenced sample was central memory CD4+ T cells from blood. This clonotype was sampled from a man aged 30 to 45 with type 1 diabetes. This CDR3 is CASSLSSRAGGYNEQFF. The DNA of the CDR3 is TGTGCCAGCAGTTTATCCTCCAGGGCAGGGGGCTACAATGAGCAGTTCTTC.